This T cell receptor beta chain derives from a study of shared clonotypes between healthy human individuals. Trimming took 3 bases from V and 2 from J; bases not matched to a gene: 4. The germline CDR1 and CDR2 sequences are MNHEY and SMNVEV (reference sequence). The CDR3 contains 16 residues. Generated by immunoSEQ multiplex PCR, the TCRdb table keeps only in-frame clones and is missing some. Of approximately 2,000,000 clones in the sample, just over 90% are singletons; the top ten hold approximately 1.7%. Study-wide points: Sorted-subset sequencing was shown by rarefaction to be incomplete despite large depth.

Naive CD8 cells, CD45RO-negative and positively selected for CCR7, excluded terminally differentiated effector memory CD45RA+ cells. Concerning this clone: Its specificity is not known. This sample also contains other DNA sequences that code for the same CDR3.

The clonotype comes from a young man in good health. Some clones in this sample may be carry-over from other donors' samples. J is TRBJ2-7 and V is TRBV27; 13 bases map to TRBD2. The specimen sequenced was naive CD8+ T cells from PBMCs. CDR3 residues: CASSLLLAGGPYEQYF. DNA of the CDR3: TGTGCCAGCAGTTTGTTACTAGCGGGAGGGCCCTACGAGCAGTACTTC.